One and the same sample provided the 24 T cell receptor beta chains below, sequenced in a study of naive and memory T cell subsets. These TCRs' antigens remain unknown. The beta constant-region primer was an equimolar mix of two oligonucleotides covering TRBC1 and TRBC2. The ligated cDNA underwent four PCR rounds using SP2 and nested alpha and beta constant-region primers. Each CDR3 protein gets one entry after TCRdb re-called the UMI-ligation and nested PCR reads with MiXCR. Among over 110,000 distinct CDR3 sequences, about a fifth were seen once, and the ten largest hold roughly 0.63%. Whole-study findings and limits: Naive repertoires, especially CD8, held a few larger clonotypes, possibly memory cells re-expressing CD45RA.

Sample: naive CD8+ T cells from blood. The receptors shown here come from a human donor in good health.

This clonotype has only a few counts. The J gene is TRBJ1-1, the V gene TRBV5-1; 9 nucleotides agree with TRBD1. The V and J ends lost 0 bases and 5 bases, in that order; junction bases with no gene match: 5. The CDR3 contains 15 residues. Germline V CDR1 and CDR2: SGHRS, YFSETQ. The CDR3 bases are TGCGCCAGCAGCTTGGGGACAGGGGCAATTACTGAAGCTTTCTTT. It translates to CASSLGTGAITEAFF.

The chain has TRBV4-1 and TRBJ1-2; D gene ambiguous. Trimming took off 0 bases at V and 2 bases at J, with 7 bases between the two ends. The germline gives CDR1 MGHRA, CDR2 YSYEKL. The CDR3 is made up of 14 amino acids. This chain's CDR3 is CASSQEGRNYGYTF. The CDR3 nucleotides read TGCGCCAGCAGCCAAGAGGGAAGAAACTATGGCTACACCTTC.

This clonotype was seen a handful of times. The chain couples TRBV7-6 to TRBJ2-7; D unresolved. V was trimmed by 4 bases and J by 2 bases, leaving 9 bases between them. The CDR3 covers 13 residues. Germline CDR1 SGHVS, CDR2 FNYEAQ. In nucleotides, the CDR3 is TGTGCCAGCAGCTCCTTTCAAGCCTACGAGCAGTACTTC. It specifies CASSSFQAYEQYF.

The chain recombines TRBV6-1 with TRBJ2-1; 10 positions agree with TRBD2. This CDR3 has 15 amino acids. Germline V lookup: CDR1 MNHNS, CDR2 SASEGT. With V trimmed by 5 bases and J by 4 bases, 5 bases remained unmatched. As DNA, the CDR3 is TGTGCCAGCAGTTTACTAGCGGGACCATACAATGAGCAGTTCTTC. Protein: CASSLLAGPYNEQFF.

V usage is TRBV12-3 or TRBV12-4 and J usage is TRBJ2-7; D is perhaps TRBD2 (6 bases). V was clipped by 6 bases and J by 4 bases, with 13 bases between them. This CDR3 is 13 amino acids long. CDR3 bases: TGTGCCAGCAGCCCCACCGGGGGATACGAGCAGTACTTC. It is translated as CASSPTGGYEQYF.

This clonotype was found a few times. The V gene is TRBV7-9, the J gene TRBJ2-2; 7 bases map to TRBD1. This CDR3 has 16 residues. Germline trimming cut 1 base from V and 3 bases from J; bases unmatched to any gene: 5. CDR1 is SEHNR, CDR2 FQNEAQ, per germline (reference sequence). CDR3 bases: TGTGCCAGCAGCTTAGTACAGGGGAGCGACACCGGGGAGCTGTTTTTT. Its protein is CASSLVQGSDTGELFF.

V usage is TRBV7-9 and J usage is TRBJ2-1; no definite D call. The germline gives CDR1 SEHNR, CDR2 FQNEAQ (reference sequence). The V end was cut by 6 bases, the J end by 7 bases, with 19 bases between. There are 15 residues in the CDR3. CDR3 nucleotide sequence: TGTGCCAGCAGTCTCACTCGGCCCGCCCAAAATGAGCAGTTCTTC. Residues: CASSLTRPAQNEQFF.

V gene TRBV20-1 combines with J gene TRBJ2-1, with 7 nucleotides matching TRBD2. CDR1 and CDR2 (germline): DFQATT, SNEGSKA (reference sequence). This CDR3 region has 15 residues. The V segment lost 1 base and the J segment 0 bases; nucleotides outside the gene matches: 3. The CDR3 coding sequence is TGCAGTGCTAGAGGCCTAGCGGACTCCTACAATGAGCAGTTCTTC. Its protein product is CSARGLADSYNEQFF.

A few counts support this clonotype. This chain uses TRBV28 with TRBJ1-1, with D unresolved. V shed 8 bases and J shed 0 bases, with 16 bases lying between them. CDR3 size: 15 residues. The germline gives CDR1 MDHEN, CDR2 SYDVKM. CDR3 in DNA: TGTGCCAGCGTGGTGGGCAGAAACTTGAACACTGAAGCTTTCTTT. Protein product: CASVVGRNLNTEAFF.

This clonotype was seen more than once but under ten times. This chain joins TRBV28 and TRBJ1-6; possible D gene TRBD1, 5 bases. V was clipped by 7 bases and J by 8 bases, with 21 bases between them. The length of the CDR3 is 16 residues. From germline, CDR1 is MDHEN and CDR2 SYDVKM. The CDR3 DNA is TGTGCCAGCACTCGTATTTATCGGGACGATGATTCACCCCTCCACTTT. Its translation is CASTRIYRDDDSPLHF. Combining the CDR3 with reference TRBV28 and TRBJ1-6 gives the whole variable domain DVKVTQSSRYLVKRTGEKVFLECVQDMDHENMFWYRQDPGLGLRLIYFSYDVKMKEKGDIPEGYSVSREKKERFSLILESASTNQTSMYLCASTRIYRDDDSPLHFGNGTRLTVT.

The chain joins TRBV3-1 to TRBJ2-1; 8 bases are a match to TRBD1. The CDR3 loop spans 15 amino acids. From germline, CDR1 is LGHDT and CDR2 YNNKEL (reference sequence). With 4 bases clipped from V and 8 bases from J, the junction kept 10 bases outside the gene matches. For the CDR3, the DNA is TGTGCCAGCAGCCTGGGACCGGGACAGGACTATGAGCAGTTCTTC. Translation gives CASSLGPGQDYEQFF.

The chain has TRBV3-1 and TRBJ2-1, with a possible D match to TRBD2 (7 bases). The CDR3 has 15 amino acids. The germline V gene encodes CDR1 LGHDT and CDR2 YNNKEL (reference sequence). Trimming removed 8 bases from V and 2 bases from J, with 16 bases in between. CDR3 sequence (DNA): TGTGCCAGCTCTAGGGGGGAGGGCCCCTACAATGAGCAGTTCTTC. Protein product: CASSRGEGPYNEQFF.

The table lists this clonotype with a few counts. CDR3 protein: CASSLTLRGRISYEQYF. In DNA form, the CDR3 reads TGTGCCAGCAGCTTAACCTTGCGGGGACGGATCTCCTACGAGCAGTACTTC. V and J are TRBV7-9 and TRBJ2-7, with a possible D match to TRBD2 (6 bases). Germline V gives CDR1 SEHNR, CDR2 FQNEAQ (reference sequence). This CDR3 has 17 amino acids. Trimming cost V 2 bases and J 0 bases, with 17 bases left between them.

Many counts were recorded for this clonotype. The CDR3 loop is CASSPTGVVYEQYF. The CDR3 DNA reads as TGCGCCAGCAGCCCGACAGGGGTGGTCTACGAGCAGTACTTC. The V call is TRBV4-1, the J call TRBJ2-7; TRBD1 aligns across 8 bases. The CDR3 length is 14 residues. V was clipped by 4 bases and J by 3 bases; unmatched bases: 5. Looked up from germline, CDR1 is MGHRA and CDR2 is YSYEKL.

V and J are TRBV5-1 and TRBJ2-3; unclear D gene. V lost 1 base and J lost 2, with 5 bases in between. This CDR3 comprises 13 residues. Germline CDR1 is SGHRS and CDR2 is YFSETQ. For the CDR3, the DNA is TGCGCCAGCAGCTTGATGGCCACAGATACGCAGTATTTT. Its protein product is CASSLMATDTQYF.

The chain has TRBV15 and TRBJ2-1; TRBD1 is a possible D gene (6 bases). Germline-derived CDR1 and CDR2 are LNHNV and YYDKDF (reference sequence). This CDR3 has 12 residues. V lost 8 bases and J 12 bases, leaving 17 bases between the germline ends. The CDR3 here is CATGGVIGAQFF. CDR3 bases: TGTGCCACCGGGGGCGTGATCGGGGCGCAGTTCTTC.

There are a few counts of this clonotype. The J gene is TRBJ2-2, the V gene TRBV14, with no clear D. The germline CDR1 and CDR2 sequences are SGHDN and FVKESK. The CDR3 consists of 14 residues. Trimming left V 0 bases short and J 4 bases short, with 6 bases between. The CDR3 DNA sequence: TGTGCCAGCAGCCAAGATGGGTCCACCGGGGAGCTGTTTTTT. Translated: CASSQDGSTGELFF.

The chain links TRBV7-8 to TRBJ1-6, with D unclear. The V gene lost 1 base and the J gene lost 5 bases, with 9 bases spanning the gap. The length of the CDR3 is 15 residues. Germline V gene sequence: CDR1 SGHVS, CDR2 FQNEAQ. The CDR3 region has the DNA TGTGCCAGCAGCTTAGACGGGGTCAATAATTCACCCCTCCACTTT. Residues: CASSLDGVNNSPLHF.

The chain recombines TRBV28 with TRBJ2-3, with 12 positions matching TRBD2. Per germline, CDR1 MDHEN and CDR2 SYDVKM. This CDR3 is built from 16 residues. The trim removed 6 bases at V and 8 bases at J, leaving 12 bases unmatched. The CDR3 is CASSETSGGLGSTQYF. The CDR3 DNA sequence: TGTGCCAGCAGCGAGACTAGCGGGGGCCTGGGGAGTACGCAGTATTTT.

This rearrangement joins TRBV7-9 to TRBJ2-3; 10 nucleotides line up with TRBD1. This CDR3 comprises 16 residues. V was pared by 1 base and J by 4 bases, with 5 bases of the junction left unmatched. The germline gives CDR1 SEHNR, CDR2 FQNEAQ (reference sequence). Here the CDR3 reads CASSLGQGAMADTQYF. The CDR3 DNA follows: TGTGCCAGCAGCTTAGGACAGGGGGCGATGGCAGATACGCAGTATTTT.

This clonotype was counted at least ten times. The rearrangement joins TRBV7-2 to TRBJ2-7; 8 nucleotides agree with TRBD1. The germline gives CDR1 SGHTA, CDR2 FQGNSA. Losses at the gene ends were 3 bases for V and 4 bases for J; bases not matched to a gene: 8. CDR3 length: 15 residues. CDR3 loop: CASSLSGQGRYEQYF. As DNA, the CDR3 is TGTGCCAGCAGCTTGTCAGGACAGGGCCGGTACGAGCAGTACTTC. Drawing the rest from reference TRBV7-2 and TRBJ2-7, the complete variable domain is GAGVSQSPSNKVTEKGKDVELRCDPISGHTALYWYRQSLGQGLEFLIYFQGNSAPDKSGLPSDRFSAERTGGSVSTLTIQRTQQEDSAVYLCASSLSGQGRYEQYFGPGTRLTVT.

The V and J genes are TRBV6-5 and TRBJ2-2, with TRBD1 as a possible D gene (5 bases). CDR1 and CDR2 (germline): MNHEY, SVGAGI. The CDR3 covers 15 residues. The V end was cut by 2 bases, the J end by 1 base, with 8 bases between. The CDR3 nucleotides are TGTGCCAGCAGTTACACAACAGGGAACACCGGGGAGCTGTTTTTT. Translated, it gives CASSYTTGNTGELFF.

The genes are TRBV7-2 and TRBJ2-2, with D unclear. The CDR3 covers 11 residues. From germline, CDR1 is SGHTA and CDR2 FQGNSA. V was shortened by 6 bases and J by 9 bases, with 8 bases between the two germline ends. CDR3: CASRPNRELFF. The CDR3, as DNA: TGTGCCAGCAGACCTAACCGGGAGCTGTTTTTT.

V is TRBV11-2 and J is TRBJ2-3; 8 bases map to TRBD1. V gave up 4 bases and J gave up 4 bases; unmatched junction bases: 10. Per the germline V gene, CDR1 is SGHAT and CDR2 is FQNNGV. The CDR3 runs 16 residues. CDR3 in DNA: TGTGCCAGCAGCTATACCCCGGGACAGGAGGCAGATACGCAGTATTTT. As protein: CASSYTPGQEADTQYF. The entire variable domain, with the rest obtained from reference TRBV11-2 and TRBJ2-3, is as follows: EAGVAQSPRYKIIEKRQSVAFWCNPISGHATLYWYQQILGQGPKLLIQFQNNGVVDDSQLPKDRFSAERLKGVDSTLKIQPAKLEDSAVYLCASSYTPGQEADTQYFGPGTRLTVL.